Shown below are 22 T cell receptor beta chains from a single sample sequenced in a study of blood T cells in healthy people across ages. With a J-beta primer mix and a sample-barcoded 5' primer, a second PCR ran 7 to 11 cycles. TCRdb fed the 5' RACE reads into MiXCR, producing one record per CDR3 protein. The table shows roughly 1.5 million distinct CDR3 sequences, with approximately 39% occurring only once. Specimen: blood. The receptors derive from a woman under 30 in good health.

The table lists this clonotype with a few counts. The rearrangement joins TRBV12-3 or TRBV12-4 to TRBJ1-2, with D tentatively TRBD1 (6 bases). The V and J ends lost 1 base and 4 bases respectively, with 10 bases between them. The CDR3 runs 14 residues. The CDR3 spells CASSLVGTTYGYTF. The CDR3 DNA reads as TGTGCCAGCAGTTTAGTGGGGACAACCTATGGCTACACCTTC.

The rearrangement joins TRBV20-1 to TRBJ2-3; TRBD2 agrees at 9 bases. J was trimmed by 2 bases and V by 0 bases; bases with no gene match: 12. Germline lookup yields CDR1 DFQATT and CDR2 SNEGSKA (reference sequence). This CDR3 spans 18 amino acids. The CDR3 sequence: CSARDGASGKLPTDTQYF. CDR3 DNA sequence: TGCAGTGCTAGAGATGGGGCTAGCGGGAAGCTACCCACAGATACGCAGTATTTT.

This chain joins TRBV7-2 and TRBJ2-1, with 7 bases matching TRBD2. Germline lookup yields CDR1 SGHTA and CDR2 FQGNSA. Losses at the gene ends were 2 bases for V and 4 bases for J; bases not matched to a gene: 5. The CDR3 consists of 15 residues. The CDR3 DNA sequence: TGTGCCAGCAGCTTAACTACGGGAGGATACAATGAGCAGTTCTTC. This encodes CASSLTTGGYNEQFF.

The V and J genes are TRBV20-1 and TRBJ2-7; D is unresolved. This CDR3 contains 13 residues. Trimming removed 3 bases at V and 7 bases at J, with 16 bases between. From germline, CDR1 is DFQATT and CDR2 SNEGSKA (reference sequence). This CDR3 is CSASQAAPNEQYF. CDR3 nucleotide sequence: TGCAGTGCTAGCCAAGCTGCCCCCAATGAGCAGTACTTC.

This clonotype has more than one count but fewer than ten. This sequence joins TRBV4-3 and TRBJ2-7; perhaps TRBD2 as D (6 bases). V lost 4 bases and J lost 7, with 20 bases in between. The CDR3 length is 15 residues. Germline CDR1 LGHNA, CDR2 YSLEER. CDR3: CASSRAGTGYNEQYF. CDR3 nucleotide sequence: TGCGCCAGCAGCCGAGCCGGGACTGGCTACAATGAGCAGTACTTC.

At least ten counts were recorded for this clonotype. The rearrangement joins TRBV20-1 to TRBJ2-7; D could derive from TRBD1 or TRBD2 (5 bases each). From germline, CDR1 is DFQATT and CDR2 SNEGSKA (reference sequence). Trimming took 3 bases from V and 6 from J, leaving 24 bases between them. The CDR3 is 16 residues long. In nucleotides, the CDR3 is TGCAGTGCTAGGGGGACGGACTCTTCCCCTTTGAGCGAGCAGTACTTC. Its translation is CSARGTDSSPLSEQYF.

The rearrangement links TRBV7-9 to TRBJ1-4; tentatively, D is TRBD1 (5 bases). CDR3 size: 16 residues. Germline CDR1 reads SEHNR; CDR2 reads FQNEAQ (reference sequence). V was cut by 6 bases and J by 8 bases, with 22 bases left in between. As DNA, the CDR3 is TGTGCCAGCAGTCTACTCATAGACAGCAGTCGAGAAAAACTGTTTTTT. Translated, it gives CASSLLIDSSREKLFF.

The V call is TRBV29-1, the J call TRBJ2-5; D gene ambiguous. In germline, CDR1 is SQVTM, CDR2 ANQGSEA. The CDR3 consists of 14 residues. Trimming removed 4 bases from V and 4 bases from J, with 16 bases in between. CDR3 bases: TGCAGCGTTGTTGGCTTGAGCGTAATAGAGACCCAGTACTTC. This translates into CSVVGLSVIETQYF.

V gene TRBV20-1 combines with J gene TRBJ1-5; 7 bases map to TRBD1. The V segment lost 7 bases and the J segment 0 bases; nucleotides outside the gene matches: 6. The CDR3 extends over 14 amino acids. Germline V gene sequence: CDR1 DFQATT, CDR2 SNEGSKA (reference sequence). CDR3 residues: CSGLDRLSNQPQHF. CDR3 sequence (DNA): TGCAGTGGGTTGGACAGGCTTAGCAATCAGCCCCAGCATTTT.

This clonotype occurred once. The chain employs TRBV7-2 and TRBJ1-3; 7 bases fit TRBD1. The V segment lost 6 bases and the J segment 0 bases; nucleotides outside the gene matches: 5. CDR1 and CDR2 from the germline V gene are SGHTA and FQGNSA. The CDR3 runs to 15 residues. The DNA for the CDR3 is TGTGCCAGCAGATGGGACAGCGGCTCTGGAAACACCATATATTTT. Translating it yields CASRWDSGSGNTIYF.

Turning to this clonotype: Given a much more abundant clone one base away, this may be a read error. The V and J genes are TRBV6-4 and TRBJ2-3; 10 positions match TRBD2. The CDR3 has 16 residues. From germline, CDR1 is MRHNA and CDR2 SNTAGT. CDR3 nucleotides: TGTGCCAGCAGTGACTCGAGCGGGGGGGCCACAGGTACGCAGTATTTT. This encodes CASSDSSGGATGTQYF.

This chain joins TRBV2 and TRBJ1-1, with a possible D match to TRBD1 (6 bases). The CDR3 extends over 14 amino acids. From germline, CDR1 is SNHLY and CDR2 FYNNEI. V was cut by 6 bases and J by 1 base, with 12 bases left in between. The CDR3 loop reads CASRRDTGNTEAFF. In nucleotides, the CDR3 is TGTGCCAGCAGGAGGGACACCGGGAACACTGAAGCTTTCTTT.

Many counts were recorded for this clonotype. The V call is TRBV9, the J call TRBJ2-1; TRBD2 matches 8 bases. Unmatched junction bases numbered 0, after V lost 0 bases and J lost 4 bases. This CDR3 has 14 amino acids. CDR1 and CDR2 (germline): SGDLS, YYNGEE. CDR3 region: CASSVASGYNEQFF. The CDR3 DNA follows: TGTGCCAGCAGCGTAGCTAGCGGGTACAATGAGCAGTTCTTC.

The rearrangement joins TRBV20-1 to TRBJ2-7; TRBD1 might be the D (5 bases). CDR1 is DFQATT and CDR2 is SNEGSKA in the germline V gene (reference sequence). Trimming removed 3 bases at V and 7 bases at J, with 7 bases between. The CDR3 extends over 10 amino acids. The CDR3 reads CSARHREQYF. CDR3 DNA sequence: TGCAGTGCTAGGCACAGGGAGCAGTACTTC.

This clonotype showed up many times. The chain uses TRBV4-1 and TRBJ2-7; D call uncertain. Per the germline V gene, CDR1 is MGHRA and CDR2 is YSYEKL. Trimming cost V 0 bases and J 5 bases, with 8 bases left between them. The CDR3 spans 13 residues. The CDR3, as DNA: TGCGCCAGCAGCCAAGAAGAAGGGAACGAGCAGTACTTC. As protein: CASSQEEGNEQYF.

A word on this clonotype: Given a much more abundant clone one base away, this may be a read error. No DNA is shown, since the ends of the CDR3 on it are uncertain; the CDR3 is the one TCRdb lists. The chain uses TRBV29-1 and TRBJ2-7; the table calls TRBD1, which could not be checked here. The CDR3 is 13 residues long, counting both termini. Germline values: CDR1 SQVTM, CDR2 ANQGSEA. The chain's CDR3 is CSVGQGSSYEQDF.

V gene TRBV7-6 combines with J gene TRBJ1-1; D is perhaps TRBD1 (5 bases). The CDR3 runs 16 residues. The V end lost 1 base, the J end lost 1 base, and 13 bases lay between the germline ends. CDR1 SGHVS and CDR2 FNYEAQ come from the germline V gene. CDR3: CASSLGGGIWNTEAFF. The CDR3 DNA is TGTGCCAGCAGCTTAGGTGGGGGTATTTGGAACACTGAAGCTTTCTTT.

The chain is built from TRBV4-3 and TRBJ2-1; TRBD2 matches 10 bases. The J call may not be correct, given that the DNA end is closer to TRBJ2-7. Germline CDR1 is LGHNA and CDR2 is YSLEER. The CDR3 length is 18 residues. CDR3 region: CASSYQTAASGRYNEQYF. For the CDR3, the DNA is TGCGCCAGCAGCTATCAGACCGCGGCTAGCGGGAGATACAATGAGCAGTACTTC.

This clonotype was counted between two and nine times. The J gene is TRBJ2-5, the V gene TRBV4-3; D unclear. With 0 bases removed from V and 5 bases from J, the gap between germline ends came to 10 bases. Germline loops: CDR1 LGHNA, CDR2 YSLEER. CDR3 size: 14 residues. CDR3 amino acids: CASSQDLTLETQYF. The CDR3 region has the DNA TGCGCCAGCAGCCAAGATCTGACACTGGAGACCCAGTACTTC.

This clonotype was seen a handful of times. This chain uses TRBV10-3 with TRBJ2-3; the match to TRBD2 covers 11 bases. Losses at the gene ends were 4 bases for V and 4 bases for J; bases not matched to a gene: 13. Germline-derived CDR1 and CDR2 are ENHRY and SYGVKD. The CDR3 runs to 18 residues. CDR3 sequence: CAISARPLAGDLPDTQYF. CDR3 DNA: TGTGCCATCAGTGCCAGACCACTAGCGGGGGATCTTCCAGATACGCAGTATTTT.

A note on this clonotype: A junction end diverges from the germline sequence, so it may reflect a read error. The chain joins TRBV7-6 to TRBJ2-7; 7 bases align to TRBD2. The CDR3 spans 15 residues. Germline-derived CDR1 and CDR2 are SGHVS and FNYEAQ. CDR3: CVSSLDPGLTYEQYF. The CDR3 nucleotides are TGTGTCAGCAGCTTAGACCCGGGACTAACCTACGAGCAGTACTTC.

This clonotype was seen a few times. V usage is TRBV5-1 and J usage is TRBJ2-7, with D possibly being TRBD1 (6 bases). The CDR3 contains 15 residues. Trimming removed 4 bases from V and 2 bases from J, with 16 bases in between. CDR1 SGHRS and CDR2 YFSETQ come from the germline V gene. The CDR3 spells CASSPRAGDTYEQYF. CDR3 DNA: TGCGCCAGCAGCCCTCGGGCAGGGGACACCTACGAGCAGTACTTC.